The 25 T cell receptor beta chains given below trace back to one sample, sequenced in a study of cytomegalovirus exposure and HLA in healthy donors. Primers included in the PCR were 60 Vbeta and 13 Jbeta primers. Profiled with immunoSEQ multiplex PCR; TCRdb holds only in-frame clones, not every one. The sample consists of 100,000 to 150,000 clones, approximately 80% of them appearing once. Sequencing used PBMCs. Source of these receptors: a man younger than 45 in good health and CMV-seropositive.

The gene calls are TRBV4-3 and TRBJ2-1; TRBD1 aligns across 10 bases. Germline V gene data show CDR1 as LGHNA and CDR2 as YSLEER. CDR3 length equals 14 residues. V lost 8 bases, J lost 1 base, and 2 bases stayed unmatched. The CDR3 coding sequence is TGCGCCAGCGGGGACAGGGGTTCCTACAATGAGCAGTTCTTC. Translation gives CASGDRGSYNEQFF.

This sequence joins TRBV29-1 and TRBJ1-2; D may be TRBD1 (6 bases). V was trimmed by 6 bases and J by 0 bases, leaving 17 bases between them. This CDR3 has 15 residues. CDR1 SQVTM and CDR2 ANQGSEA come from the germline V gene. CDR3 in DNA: TGCAGCGTCCGTCCGTCGACAGGAGCTAACTATGGCTACACCTTC. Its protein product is CSVRPSTGANYGYTF.

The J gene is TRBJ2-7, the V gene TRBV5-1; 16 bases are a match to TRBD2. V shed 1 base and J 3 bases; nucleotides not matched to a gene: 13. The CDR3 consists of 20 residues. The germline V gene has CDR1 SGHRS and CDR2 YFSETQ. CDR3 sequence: CASSLWGTSGRGNRFYEQYF. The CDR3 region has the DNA TGCGCCAGCAGCTTGTGGGGGACTAGCGGGAGGGGAAACCGTTTCTACGAGCAGTACTTC.

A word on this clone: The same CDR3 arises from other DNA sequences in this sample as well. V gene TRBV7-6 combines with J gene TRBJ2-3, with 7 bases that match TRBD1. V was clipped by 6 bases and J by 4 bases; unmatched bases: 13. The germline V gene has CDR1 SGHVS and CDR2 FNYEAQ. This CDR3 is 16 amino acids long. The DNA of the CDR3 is TGTGCCAGCAGTTCCGCCCCGGGACAGAAATCAGATACGCAGTATTTT. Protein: CASSSAPGQKSDTQYF.

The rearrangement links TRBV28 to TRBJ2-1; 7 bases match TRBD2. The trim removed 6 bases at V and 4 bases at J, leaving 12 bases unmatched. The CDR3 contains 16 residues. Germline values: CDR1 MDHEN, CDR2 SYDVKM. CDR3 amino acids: CASSPRPRRGYNEQFF. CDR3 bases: TGTGCCAGCAGCCCGAGACCCCGGCGGGGGTACAATGAGCAGTTCTTC.

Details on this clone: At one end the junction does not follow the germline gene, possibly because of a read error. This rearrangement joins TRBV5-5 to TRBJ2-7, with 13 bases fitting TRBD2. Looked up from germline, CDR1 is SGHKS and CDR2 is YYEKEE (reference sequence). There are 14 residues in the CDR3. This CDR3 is CASSDNVGLAGIGF. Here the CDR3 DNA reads TGTGCCAGCAGCGACAATGTGGGACTAGCGGGAATCGGCTTC.

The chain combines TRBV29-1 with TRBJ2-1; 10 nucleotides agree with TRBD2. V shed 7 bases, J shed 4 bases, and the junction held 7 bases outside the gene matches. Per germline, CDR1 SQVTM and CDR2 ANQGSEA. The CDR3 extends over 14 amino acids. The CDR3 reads CSAEGTSAYNEQFF. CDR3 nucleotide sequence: TGCAGCGCCGAGGGGACTAGCGCTTACAATGAGCAGTTCTTC.

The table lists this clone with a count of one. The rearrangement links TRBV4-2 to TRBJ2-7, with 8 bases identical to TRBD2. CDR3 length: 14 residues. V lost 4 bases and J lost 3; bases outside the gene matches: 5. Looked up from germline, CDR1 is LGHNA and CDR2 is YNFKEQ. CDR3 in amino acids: CASSPGLAGYEQYF. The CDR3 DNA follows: TGTGCCAGCAGCCCCGGACTAGCAGGCTACGAGCAGTACTTC.

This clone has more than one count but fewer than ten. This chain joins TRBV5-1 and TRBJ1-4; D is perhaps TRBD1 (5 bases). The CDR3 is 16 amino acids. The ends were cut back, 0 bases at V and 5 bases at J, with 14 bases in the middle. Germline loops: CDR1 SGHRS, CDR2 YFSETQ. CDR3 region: CASSLAIGSGNEKLFF. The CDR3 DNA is TGCGCCAGCAGCTTGGCGATCGGGTCAGGGAATGAAAAACTGTTTTTT. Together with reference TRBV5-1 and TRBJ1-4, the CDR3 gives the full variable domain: KAGVTQTPRYLIKTRGQQVTLSCSPISGHRSVSWYQQTPGQGLQFLFEYFSETQRNKGNFPGRFSGRQFSNSRSEMNVSTLELGDSALYLCASSLAIGSGNEKLFFGSGTQLSVL.

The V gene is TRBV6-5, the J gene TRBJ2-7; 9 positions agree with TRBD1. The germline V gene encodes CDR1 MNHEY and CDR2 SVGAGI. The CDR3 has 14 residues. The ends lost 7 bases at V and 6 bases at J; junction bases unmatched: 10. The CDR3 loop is CASTPLGQGFEQYF. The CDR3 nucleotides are TGTGCCAGCACCCCACTCGGACAGGGGTTCGAGCAGTACTTC.

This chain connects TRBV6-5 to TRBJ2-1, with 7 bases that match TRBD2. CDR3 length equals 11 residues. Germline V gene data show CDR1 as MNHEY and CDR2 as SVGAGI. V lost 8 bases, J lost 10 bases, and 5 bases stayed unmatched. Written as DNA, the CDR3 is TGTGCCAGCGGGCTTAGCGGGGAGCAGTTCTTC. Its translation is CASGLSGEQFF.

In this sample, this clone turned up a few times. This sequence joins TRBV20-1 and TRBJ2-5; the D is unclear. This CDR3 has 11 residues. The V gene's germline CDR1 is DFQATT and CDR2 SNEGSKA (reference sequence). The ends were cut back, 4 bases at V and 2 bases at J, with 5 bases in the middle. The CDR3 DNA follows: TGCAGTGCTATCAGGCAAGAGACCCAGTACTTC. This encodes CSAIRQETQYF.

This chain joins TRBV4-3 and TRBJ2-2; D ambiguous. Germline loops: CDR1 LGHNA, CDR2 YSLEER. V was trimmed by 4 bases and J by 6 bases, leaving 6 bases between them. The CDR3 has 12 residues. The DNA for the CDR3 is TGCGCCAGCAGCCGGGCCCCCGGGGAGCTGTTTTTT. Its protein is CASSRAPGELFF.

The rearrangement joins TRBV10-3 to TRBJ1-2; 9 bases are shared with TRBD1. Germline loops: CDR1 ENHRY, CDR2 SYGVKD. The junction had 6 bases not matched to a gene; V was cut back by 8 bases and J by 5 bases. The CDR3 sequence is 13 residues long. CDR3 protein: CAIGDRASYGYTF. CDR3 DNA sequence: TGTGCCATCGGGGACAGGGCCAGTTATGGCTACACCTTC.

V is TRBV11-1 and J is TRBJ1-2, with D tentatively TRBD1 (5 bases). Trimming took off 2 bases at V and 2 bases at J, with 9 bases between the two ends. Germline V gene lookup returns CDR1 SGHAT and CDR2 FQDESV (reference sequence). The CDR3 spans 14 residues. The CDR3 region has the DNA TGTGCCAGCAGCTTAAGGGGCTCCAACTATGGCTACACCTTC. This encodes CASSLRGSNYGYTF.

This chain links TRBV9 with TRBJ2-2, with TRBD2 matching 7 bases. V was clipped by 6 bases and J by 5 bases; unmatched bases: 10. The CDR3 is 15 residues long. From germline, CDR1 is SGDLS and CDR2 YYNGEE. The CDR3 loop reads CASTKGEGLTGELFF. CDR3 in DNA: TGTGCCAGCACCAAAGGGGAGGGGTTGACCGGGGAGCTGTTTTTT.

The CDR3 protein is CASRSGQGTGPQHF. As DNA, the CDR3 is TGTGCCAGCAGATCGGGACAGGGGACAGGACCCCAGCATTTT. J is TRBJ1-5 and V is TRBV5-5; 10 nucleotides align to TRBD1. The CDR3 is made up of 14 amino acids. The J segment lost 10 bases and the V segment lost 5 bases, leaving 9 bases of the junction unmatched. Germline V gene data show CDR1 as SGHKS and CDR2 as YYEKEE (reference sequence).

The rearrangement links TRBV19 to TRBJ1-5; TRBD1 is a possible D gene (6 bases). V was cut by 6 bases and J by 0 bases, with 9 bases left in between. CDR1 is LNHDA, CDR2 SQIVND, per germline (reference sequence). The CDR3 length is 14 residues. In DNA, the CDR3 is TGTGCCAGTAGGGGGGCGGGTAGCAATCAGCCCCAGCATTTT. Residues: CASRGAGSNQPQHF.

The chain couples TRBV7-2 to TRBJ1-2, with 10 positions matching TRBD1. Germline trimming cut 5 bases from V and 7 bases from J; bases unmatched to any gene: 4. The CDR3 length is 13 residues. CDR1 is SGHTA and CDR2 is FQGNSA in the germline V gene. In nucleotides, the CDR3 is TGTGCCAGCAGCCCGACAGGGGGCGTTGGCTACACCTTC. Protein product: CASSPTGGVGYTF.

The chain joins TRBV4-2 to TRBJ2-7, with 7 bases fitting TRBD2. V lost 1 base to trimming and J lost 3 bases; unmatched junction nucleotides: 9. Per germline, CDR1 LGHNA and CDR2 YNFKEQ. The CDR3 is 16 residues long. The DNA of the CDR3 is TGTGCCAGCAGCCAAGGGCTAGCGGAGTTTTACTACGAGCAGTACTTC. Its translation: CASSQGLAEFYYEQYF.

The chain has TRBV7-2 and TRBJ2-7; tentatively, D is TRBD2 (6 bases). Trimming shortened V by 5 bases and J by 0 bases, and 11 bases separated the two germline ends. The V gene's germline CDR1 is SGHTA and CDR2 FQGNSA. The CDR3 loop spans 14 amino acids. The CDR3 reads CASSRDFDSYEQYF. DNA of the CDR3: TGTGCCAGCAGCCGGGACTTCGACTCCTACGAGCAGTACTTC.

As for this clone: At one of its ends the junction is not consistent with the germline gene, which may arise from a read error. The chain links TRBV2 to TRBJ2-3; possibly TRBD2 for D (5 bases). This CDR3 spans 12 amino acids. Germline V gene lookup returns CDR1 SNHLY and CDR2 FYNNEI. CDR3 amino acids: CASSERERTPHF. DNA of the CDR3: TGTGCCAGCAGTGAGCGAGAAAGGACTCCCCATTTT. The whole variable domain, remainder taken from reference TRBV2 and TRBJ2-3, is EPEVTQTPSHQVTQMGQEVILRCVPISNHLYFYWYRQILGQKVEFLVSFYNNEISEKSEIFDDQFSVERPDGSNFTLKIRSTKLEDSAMYFCASSERERTPHFGPGTRLTVL.

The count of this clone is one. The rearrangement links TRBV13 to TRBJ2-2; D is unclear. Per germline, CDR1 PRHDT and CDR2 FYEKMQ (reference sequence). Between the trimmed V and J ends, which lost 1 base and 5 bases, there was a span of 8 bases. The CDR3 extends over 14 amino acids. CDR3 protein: CASSLARSTGELFF. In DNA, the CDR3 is TGTGCCAGCAGCTTAGCGAGGTCTACCGGGGAGCTGTTTTTT.

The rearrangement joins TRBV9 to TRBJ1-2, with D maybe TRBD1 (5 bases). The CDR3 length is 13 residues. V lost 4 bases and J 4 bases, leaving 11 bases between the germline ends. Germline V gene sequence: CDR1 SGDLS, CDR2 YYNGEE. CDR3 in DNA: TGTGCCAGCAGCTTGCGGGACCTCTATGGCTACACCTTC. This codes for CASSLRDLYGYTF.

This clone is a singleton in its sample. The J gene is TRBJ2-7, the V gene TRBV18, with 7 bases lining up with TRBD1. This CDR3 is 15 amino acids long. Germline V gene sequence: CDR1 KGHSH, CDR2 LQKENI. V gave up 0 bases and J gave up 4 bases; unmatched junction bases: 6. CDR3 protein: CASSPPGTVFYEQYF. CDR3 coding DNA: TGTGCCAGCTCACCACCCGGGACAGTATTTTACGAGCAGTACTTC. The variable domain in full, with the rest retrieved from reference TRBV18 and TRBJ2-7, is NAGVMQNPRHLVRRRGQEARLRCSPMKGHSHVYWYRQLPEEGLKFMVYLQKENIIDESGMPKERFSAEFPKEGPSILRIQQVVRGDSAAYFCASSPPGTVFYEQYFGPGTRLTVT.